The entry that follows covers one T cell receptor (beta chain) sequence. This record comes from a study of blood T cell repertoires in COVID-19. Study in general: T cells, B-cell-depleted T cells, or PBMCs provided the cDNA or gDNA that served as material.

Produced via immunoSEQ multiplex PCR; TCRdb's table is partial and in-frame only. The sample lists around 700,000 clones, about nine tenths occurring once. The V end lost 0 bases, the J end lost 1 base, and 10 bases lay between the germline ends. Germline V gene sequence: CDR1 MNHNS, CDR2 SASEGT. The CDR3 is 16 residues long. The chain recombines TRBV6-1 with TRBJ1-5, with D possibly being TRBD1 (6 bases). The origin of this receptor is a woman in her late teens or twenties with acute or convalescent COVID-19. The sequenced material came from peripheral blood. The CDR3 protein is CASSEAVGTSNQPQHF. The CDR3 nucleotides are TGTGCCAGCAGTGAAGCGGTCGGGACAAGCAATCAGCCCCAGCATTTT.